This T cell receptor beta chain was recovered during a study of cytomegalovirus exposure and HLA in healthy donors. V was clipped by 0 bases and J by 1 base; unmatched bases: 8. The length of the CDR3 is 17 residues. CDR1 is LGHNA and CDR2 is YNFKEQ in the germline V gene. Generated by immunoSEQ multiplex PCR, the TCRdb table keeps only in-frame clones and is missing some. This sample carries about 44,000 clones, roughly 93% of them seen once, and the ten largest clones take about 2.1%. The receptor comes from a woman aged 18-29 years in good health and CMV-seronegative. The chain recombines TRBV4-2 with TRBJ2-7, with 8 bases fitting TRBD2. The sample taken for sequencing was PBMCs. The CDR3 DNA is TGTGCCAGCAGCCAAGAAGCGGCTAGCGGGTATTCCTACGAGCAGTACTTC. It yields the protein CASSQEAASGYSYEQYF.